The present TCR beta chain was sequenced within a study of a mutant IDH1 vaccine in newly diagnosed glioma. Looking at the study overall: Antecedent treatment encompassed radiotherapy, temozolomide, or their combination; the majority received both.

Only in-frame clones appear in the TCRdb table, and some are missing; sequencing was by immunoSEQ multiplex PCR. The repertoire holds tens of thousands of clones, about 86% seen once, with roughly 2.8% in the top ten. Trimming cost V 3 bases and J 8 bases, with 17 bases left between them. This CDR3 region has 16 residues. Germline V lookup: CDR1 MRHNA, CDR2 SNTAGT. This sample's time point: baseline, week 1 (first vaccination visit). Treatment: pre-vaccination baseline after standard-of-care therapy. New IDH1-mutant, ATRX-lost WHO grade 3 or 4 astrocytomas occurred in donors. The sequencing used PBMCs, collected from a glioma patient treated with radiotherapy, temozolomide or both. The V gene is TRBV6-4, the J gene TRBJ1-6; D is uncertain. The TCR sequence derives from a man aged 30-40 years with glioma. The CDR3 sequence is CASSEVATAAHSPLHF. The CDR3 DNA reads TGTGCCAGCAGTGAAGTCGCTACGGCCGCGCATTCACCCCTCCACTTT.